These 3 T cell receptor beta chains share one sample of origin, sequenced in a study of cytomegalovirus exposure and HLA in healthy donors. The PCR was carried out with 60 Vbeta primers and 13 Jbeta primers. Profiled with immunoSEQ multiplex PCR; TCRdb holds only in-frame clones, not every one. The sample carries approximately 190,000 clones, around 78% recorded once. The sample taken for sequencing was PBMCs. Source of these receptors: a woman aged 25 to 45 in good health and CMV-seropositive.

The gene calls are TRBV4-1 and TRBJ2-1; 8 bases agree with TRBD1. The CDR3 runs to 15 residues. Germline assignment: CDR1 MGHRA and CDR2 YSYEKL. V lost 4 bases, J lost 6 bases, and 8 bases stayed unmatched. CDR3 sequence (DNA): TGCGCCAGCAGCCCGACAGGGGCAAGGGGCAATGAGCAGTTCTTC. Encoded protein: CASSPTGARGNEQFF.

The chain carries TRBV5-1 and TRBJ1-1, with 9 bases matching TRBD1. The V and J ends lost 0 bases and 6 bases, in that order; junction bases with no gene match: 3. Germline CDR1 is SGHRS and CDR2 is YFSETQ. The CDR3 runs to 14 residues. DNA for the CDR3: TGCGCCAGCAGCTTGGGGGACAGGGATTCTGAAGCTTTCTTT. Amino acids: CASSLGDRDSEAFF.

The chain employs TRBV6-5 and TRBJ2-1; TRBD2 matches at 11 bases. V was pared by 6 bases and J by 10 bases, with 8 bases of the junction left unmatched. The CDR3 extends over 14 amino acids. CDR1 MNHEY and CDR2 SVGAGI come from the germline V gene. The CDR3 spells CASRTSGGDLEQFF. The CDR3 region has the DNA TGTGCCAGCAGAACTAGCGGGGGCGACCTAGAGCAGTTCTTC.